These 18 T cell receptor beta chains were sequenced from one sample in a study of graft-versus-host responses after intestinal transplantation. Using immunoSEQ multiplex PCR, the repertoire was profiled, and TCRdb retains in-frame clones only, with some absent. The table shows around 97,000 clones, with 91% occurring only once. These receptors' antigens are unknown. Sequenced material: unstimulated CD4+ T cells sorted from spleen or lymph node cells, taken before transplant. The receptors come from a human donor who was the organ donor for an intestinal transplant.

The CDR3 region is CASSLAGGLANYGYTF. CDR3 nucleotides: TGCGCCAGCAGCTTGGCGGGGGGGCTAGCTAACTATGGCTACACCTTC. This chain joins TRBV5-1 and TRBJ1-2, with D possibly TRBD1 on 6 matching bases. V lost 0 bases and J lost 0, with 12 bases in between. Germline-derived CDR1 and CDR2 are SGHRS and YFSETQ. The CDR3 extends over 16 amino acids.

This chain links TRBV28 with TRBJ2-5; D remains ambiguous. This CDR3 is 12 amino acids long. CDR1 and CDR2 (germline): MDHEN, SYDVKM. The V and J ends lost 6 bases and 0 bases respectively, with 5 bases between them. The DNA for the CDR3 is TGTGCCAGCAGCCCTAACCAAGAGACCCAGTACTTC. Protein: CASSPNQETQYF. The whole variable domain, remainder taken from reference TRBV28 and TRBJ2-5, is DVKVTQSSRYLVKRTGEKVFLECVQDMDHENMFWYRQDPGLGLRLIYFSYDVKMKEKGDIPEGYSVSREKKERFSLILESASTNQTSMYLCASSPNQETQYFGPGTRLLVL.

The chain has TRBV2 and TRBJ1-1; possibly TRBD1 for D (5 bases). V shed 4 bases and J shed 7 bases, with 10 bases lying between them. Germline-derived CDR1 and CDR2 are SNHLY and FYNNEI. This CDR3 has 12 amino acids. CDR3 sequence reads: CASSGSTGEAFF. CDR3 in DNA: TGTGCCAGCAGTGGTTCTACAGGTGAAGCTTTCTTT.

This clone has just a few counts. V is TRBV10-3 and J is TRBJ1-1; tentative D call: TRBD1 (5 bases). The germline V and J ends were trimmed by 6 bases and 3 bases, with 5 bases remaining between them. This CDR3 is built from 11 residues. Germline CDR1 is ENHRY and CDR2 is SYGVKD. This CDR3 is CAISRDTEAFF. The CDR3 coding sequence is TGTGCCATCAGCAGGGACACTGAAGCTTTCTTT.

The chain combines TRBV7-9 with TRBJ1-2; D unresolved. Trimming pared 0 bases from V and 0 bases from J, leaving 14 bases between. The length of the CDR3 is 17 residues. The germline V gene encodes CDR1 SEHNR and CDR2 FQNEAQ (reference sequence). The CDR3 sequence is CASSLAAQLLANYGYTF. The CDR3 DNA sequence: TGTGCCAGCAGCTTAGCAGCACAGTTGCTTGCTAACTATGGCTACACCTTC.

CDR3 sequence: CASRISGTADNQPQHF. Written as DNA, the CDR3 is TGTGCCAGTCGGATATCCGGGACAGCGGACAATCAGCCCCAGCATTTT. The chain couples TRBV19 to TRBJ1-5; TRBD1 agrees at 7 bases. The germline gives CDR1 LNHDA, CDR2 SQIVND (reference sequence). The CDR3 runs to 16 residues. Losses at the gene ends were 8 bases for V and 3 bases for J; bases not matched to a gene: 13.

Points on this clone: Distinct nucleotide sequences in the sample also encode this CDR3. This chain links TRBV5-5 with TRBJ1-1; TRBD1 might be the D (6 bases). The CDR3 covers 14 residues. V dropped 0 bases and J dropped 5 bases, with 11 bases sitting between them. Germline-derived CDR1 and CDR2 are SGHKS and YYEKEE (reference sequence). The CDR3 sequence is CASSLVGGATEAFF. CDR3 coding DNA: TGTGCCAGCAGCTTGGTAGGGGGTGCAACTGAAGCTTTCTTT. Based on the CDR3 plus reference TRBV5-5 and TRBJ1-1, the full variable domain is DAGVTQSPTHLIKTRGQQVTLRCSPISGHKSVSWYQQVLGQGPQFIFQYYEKEERGRGNFPDRFSARQFPNYSSELNVNALLLGDSALYLCASSLVGGATEAFFGQGTRLTVV.

The chain employs TRBV7-9 and TRBJ2-3, with TRBD2 matching over 8 bases. V dropped 1 base and J dropped 7; count of bases not matched to a gene: 7. The CDR3 extends over 15 amino acids. Germline V gene sequence: CDR1 SEHNR, CDR2 FQNEAQ (reference sequence). The CDR3 nucleotides read TGTGCCAGCAGCTTAGTACGGGGGGGCCCGAATACGCAGTATTTT. Translation gives CASSLVRGGPNTQYF.

The chain's CDR3 is CASSPQETYYEQYF. The CDR3 DNA follows: TGCGCCAGCAGCCCCCAGGAAACCTACTACGAGCAGTACTTC. This chain connects TRBV4-1 to TRBJ2-7, with D unclear. Trimming took 4 bases from V and 3 from J, leaving 13 bases between them. Germline values: CDR1 MGHRA, CDR2 YSYEKL. The CDR3 runs to 14 residues.

The rearrangement joins TRBV27 to TRBJ1-6; TRBD1 aligns across 8 bases. V lost 4 bases to trimming and J lost 10 bases; unmatched junction nucleotides: 9. From germline, CDR1 is MNHEY and CDR2 SMNVEV (reference sequence). The CDR3 runs 15 residues. The DNA for the CDR3 is TGTGCCAGCAGTTCTCCAGGACAGGGAAGGTCACCCCTCCACTTT. Its translation is CASSSPGQGRSPLHF.

The chain employs TRBV27 and TRBJ2-4; the match to TRBD2 covers 8 bases. The CDR3 totals 14 residues. The trim removed 4 bases at V and 1 base at J, leaving 0 bases unmatched. Germline V lookup: CDR1 MNHEY, CDR2 SMNVEV (reference sequence). The CDR3 nucleotides are TGTGCCAGCAGTTCTAGCGGGGCCAAAAACATTCAGTACTTC. It yields the protein CASSSSGAKNIQYF.

J is TRBJ2-1 and V is TRBV18; 10 bases line up with TRBD2. Germline V gene data show CDR1 as KGHSH and CDR2 as LQKENI. The CDR3 loop spans 19 amino acids. V trimming: 1 base; J trimming: 2 bases; junction bases outside the gene matches: 11. The CDR3 DNA sequence: TGTGCCAGCTCACCACTACCTAGCGGGGGCTCACAGACCTACAATGAGCAGTTCTTC. Translated: CASSPLPSGGSQTYNEQFF.

This rearrangement joins TRBV19 to TRBJ2-7; the match to TRBD1 covers 8 bases. CDR3 size: 13 residues. Looked up from germline, CDR1 is LNHDA and CDR2 is SQIVND (reference sequence). Losses at the gene ends were 6 bases for V and 6 bases for J; bases not matched to a gene: 7. The CDR3: CASSFTGGIEQYF. The CDR3 nucleotides are TGTGCCAGTAGCTTTACAGGGGGTATCGAGCAGTACTTC.

This chain connects TRBV11-2 to TRBJ2-3; D might be TRBD1 (6 bases). Germline V gene lookup returns CDR1 SGHAT and CDR2 FQNNGV. V lost 0 bases to trimming and J lost 14 bases, with 15 bases between them. The CDR3 totals 13 residues. DNA of the CDR3: TGTGCCAGCAGCTTAGATGGAGGCCTACAGGGGTATTTT. It yields the protein CASSLDGGLQGYF.

The chain is built from TRBV5-1 and TRBJ1-3; 10 bases match TRBD1. The V gene end was trimmed by 4 bases and the J gene end by 3 bases; junction bases not matched to a gene: 7. The germline CDR1 and CDR2 sequences are SGHRS and YFSETQ. There are 16 residues in the CDR3. The CDR3, as DNA: TGCGCCAGCAGCGCCTCCGGGACAGGGGATGGAAACACCATATATTTT. Translation gives CASSASGTGDGNTIYF.

About this clone itself: This specimen includes other DNA sequences encoding the same CDR3. The chain couples TRBV5-1 to TRBJ2-2; TRBD2 is a possible D gene (6 bases). This CDR3 has 15 amino acids. V lost 0 bases, J lost 0 bases, and 6 bases lay in between. The germline CDR1 and CDR2 sequences are SGHRS and YFSETQ. In DNA, the CDR3 is TGCGCCAGCAGCTTGGGCGGGGCGAACACCGGGGAGCTGTTTTTT. Its translation: CASSLGGANTGELFF.

The chain joins TRBV19 to TRBJ1-4, with 7 nucleotides matching TRBD1. Germline V lookup: CDR1 LNHDA, CDR2 SQIVND (reference sequence). The CDR3 covers 14 residues. V shed 7 bases, J shed 0 bases, and the junction held 2 bases outside the gene matches. CDR3 sequence reads: CASKGTATNEKLFF. The CDR3 DNA is TGTGCCAGTAAAGGGACAGCAACTAATGAAAAACTGTTTTTT.

The V gene is TRBV7-2, the J gene TRBJ2-7; D gene ambiguous. The CDR3 has 14 residues. V lost 0 bases to trimming and J lost 1 base, with 7 bases between them. CDR1 and CDR2 (germline): SGHTA, FQGNSA. The CDR3 DNA sequence: TGTGCCAGCAGCTTAGCGGCAGTGTCCTACGAGCAGTACTTC. It yields the protein CASSLAAVSYEQYF.